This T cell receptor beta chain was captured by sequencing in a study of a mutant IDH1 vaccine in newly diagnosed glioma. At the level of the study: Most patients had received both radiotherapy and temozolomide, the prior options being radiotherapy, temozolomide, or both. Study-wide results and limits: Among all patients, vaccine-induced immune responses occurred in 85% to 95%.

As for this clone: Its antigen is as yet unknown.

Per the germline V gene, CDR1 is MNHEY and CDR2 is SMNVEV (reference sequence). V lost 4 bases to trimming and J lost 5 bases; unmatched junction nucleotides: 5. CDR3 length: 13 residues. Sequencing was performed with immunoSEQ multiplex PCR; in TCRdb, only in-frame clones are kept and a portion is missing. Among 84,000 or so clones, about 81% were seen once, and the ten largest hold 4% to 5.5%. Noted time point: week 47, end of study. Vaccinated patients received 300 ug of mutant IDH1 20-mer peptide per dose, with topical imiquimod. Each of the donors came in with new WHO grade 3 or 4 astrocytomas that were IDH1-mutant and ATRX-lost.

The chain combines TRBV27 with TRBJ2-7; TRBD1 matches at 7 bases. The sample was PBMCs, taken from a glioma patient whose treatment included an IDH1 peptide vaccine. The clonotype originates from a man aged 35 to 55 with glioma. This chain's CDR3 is CASSWRQGNEQYF. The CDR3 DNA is TGTGCCAGCAGTTGGAGACAGGGAAACGAGCAGTACTTC.